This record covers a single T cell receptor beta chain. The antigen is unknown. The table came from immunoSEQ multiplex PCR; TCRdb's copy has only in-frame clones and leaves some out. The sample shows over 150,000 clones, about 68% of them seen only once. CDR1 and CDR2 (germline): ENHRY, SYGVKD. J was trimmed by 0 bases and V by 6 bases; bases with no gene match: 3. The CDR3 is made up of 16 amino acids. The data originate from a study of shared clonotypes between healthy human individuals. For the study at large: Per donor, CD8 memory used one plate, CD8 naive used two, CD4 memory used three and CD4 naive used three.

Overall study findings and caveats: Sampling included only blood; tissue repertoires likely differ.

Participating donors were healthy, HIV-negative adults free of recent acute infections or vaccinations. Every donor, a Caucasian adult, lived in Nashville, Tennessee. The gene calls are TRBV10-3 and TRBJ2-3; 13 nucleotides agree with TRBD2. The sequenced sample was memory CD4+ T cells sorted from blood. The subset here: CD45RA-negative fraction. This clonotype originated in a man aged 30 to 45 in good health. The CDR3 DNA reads TGTGCCATCAGCGGGACTAGCGGGACTAGCACAGATACGCAGTATTTT. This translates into CAISGTSGTSTDTQYF.